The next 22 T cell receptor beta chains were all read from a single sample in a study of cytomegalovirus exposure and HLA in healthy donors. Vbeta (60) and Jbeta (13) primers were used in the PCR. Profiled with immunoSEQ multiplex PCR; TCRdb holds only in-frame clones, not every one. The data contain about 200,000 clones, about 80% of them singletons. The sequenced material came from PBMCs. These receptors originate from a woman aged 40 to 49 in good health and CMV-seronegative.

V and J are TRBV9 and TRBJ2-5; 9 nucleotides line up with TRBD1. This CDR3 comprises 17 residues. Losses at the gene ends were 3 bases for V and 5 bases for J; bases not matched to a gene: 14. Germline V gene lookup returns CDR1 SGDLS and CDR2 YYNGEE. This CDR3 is CASSGRGGTGTGETQYF. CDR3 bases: TGTGCCAGCAGCGGTAGGGGGGGGACAGGGACTGGGGAGACCCAGTACTTC.

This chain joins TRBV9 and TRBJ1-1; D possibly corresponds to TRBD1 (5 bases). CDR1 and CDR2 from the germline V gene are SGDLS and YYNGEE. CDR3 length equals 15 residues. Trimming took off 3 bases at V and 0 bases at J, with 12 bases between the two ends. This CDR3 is CASSARGILNTEAFF. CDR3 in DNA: TGTGCCAGCAGCGCAAGGGGCATATTGAACACTGAAGCTTTCTTT.

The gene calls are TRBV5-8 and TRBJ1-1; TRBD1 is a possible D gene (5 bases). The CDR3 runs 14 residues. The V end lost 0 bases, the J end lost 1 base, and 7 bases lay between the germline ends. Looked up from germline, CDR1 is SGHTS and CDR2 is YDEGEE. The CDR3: CASSLADRNTEAFF. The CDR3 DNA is TGTGCCAGCAGCTTGGCTGACAGGAACACTGAAGCTTTCTTT. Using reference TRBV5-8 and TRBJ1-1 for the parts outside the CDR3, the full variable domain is EAGVTQSPTHLIKTRGQQATLRCSPISGHTSVYWYQQALGLGLQFLLWYDEGEERNRGNFPPRFSGRQFPNYSSELNVNALELEDSALYLCASSLADRNTEAFFGQGTRLTVV.

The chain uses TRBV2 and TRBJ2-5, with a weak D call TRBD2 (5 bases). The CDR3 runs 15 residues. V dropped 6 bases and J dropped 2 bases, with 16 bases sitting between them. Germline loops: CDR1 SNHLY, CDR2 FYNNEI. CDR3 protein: CASRTETTLQETQYF. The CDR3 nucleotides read TGTGCCAGCAGGACCGAGACTACCCTGCAAGAGACCCAGTACTTC.

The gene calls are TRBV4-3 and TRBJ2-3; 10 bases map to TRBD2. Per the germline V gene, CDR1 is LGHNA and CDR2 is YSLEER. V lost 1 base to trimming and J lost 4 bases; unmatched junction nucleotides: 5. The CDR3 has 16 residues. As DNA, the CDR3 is TGCGCCAGCAGCCAAGGGGCTAGCGGGAGTGCAGATACGCAGTATTTT. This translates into CASSQGASGSADTQYF.

The CDR3 is CASSLSPNTEAFF. CDR3 DNA sequence: TGTGCCAGCAGCTTGAGTCCGAACACTGAAGCTTTCTTT. The chain links TRBV11-3 to TRBJ1-1; no clear D gene. This CDR3 comprises 13 residues. CDR1 and CDR2 (germline): SGHNT, YENEEA. Trimming pared 3 bases from V and 1 base from J, leaving 6 bases between.

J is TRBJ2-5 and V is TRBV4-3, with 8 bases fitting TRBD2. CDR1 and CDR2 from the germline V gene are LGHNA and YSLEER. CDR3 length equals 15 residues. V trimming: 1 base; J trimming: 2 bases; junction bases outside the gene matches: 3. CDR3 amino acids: CASSQGGGRQETQYF. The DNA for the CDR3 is TGCGCCAGCAGCCAAGGGGGCGGGAGGCAAGAGACCCAGTACTTC.

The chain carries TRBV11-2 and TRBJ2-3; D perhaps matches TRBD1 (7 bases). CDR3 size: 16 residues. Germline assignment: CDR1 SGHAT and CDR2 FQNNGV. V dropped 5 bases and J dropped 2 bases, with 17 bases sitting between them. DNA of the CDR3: TGTGCCAGCAGCCGAGGGAGGACAGGATACACAGATACGCAGTATTTT. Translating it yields CASSRGRTGYTDTQYF.

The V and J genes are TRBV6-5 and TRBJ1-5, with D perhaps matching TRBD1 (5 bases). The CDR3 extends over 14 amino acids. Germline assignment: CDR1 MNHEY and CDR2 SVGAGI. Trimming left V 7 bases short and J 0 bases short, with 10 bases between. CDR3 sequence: CASTPGNSNQPQHF. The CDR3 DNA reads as TGTGCCAGCACCCCAGGGAATAGCAATCAGCCCCAGCATTTT.

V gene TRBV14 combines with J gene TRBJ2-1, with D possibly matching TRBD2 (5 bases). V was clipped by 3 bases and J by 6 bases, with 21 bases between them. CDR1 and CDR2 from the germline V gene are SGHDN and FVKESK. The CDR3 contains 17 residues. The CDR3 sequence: CASSQGAFLLVPNEQFF. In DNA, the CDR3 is TGTGCCAGCAGCCAGGGCGCGTTTTTACTAGTACCCAATGAGCAGTTCTTC.

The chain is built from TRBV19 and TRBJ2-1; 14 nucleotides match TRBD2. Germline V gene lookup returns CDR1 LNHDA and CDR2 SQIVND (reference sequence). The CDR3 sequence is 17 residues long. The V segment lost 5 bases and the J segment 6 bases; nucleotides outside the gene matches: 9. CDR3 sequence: CASSYGLAGGRRNEQFF. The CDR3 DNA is TGTGCCAGTAGTTACGGACTAGCGGGAGGACGGCGCAATGAGCAGTTCTTC. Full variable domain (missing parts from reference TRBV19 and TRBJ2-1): DGGITQSPKYLFRKEGQNVTLSCEQNLNHDAMYWYRQDPGQGLRLIYYSQIVNDFQKGDIAEGYSVSREKKESFPLTVTSAQKNPTAFYLCASSYGLAGGRRNEQFFGPGTRLTVL.

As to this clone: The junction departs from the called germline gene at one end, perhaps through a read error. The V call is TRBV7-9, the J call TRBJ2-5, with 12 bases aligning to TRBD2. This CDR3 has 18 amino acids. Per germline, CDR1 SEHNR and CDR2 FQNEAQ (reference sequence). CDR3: CSSSLRLAGELLGETQYF. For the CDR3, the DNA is TGTTCCAGCAGCCTACGACTAGCGGGGGAGCTTCTAGGAGAGACCCAGTACTTC.

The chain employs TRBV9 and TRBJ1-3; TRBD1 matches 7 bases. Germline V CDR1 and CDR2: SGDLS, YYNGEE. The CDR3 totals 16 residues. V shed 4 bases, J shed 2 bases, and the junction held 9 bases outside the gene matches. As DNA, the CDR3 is TGTGCCAGCAGCCTCAGTTCAGGGGGAACTGGAAACACCATATATTTT. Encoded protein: CASSLSSGGTGNTIYF.

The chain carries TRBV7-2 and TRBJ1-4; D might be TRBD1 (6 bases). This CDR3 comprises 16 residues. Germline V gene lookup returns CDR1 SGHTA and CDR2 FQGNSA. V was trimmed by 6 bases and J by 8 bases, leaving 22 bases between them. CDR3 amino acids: CASSLVGGEGWEKLFF. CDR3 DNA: TGTGCCAGCAGTCTAGTAGGGGGGGAGGGTTGGGAAAAACTGTTTTTT.

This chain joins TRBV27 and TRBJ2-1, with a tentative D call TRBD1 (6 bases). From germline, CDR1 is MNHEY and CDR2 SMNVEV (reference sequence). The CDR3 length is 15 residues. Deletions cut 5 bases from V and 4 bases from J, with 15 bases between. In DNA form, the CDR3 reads TGTGCCAGCAGTCCAATCGGGACAAGATACAATGAGCAGTTCTTC. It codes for CASSPIGTRYNEQFF.

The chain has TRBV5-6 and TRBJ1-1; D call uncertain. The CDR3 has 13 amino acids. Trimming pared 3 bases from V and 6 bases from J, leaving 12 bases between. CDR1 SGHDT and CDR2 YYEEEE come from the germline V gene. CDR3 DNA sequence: TGTGCCAGCAGCTATCTTGCGTCTTCTGAAGCTTTCTTT. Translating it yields CASSYLASSEAFF. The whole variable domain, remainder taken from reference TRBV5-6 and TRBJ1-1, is DAGVTQSPTHLIKTRGQQVTLRCSPKSGHDTVSWYQQALGQGPQFIFQYYEEEERQRGNFPDRFSGHQFPNYSSELNVNALLLGDSALYLCASSYLASSEAFFGQGTRLTVV.

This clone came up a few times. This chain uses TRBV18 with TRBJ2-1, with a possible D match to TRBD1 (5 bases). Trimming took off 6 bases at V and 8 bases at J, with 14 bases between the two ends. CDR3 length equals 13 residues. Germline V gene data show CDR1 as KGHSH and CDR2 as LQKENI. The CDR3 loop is CASSPQGRHEQFF. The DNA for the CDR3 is TGTGCCAGCTCCCCTCAGGGTAGGCATGAGCAGTTCTTC.

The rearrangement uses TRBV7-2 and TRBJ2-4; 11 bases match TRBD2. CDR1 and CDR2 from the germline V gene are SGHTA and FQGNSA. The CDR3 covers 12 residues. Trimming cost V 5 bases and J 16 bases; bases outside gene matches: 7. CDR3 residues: CASSPLAGGAYF. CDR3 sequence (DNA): TGTGCCAGCAGCCCCTTAGCGGGAGGGGCTTACTTC.

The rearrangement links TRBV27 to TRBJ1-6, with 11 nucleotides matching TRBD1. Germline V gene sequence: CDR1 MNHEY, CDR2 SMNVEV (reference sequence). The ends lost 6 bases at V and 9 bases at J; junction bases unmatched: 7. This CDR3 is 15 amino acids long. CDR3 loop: CASRPEDRGLSPLHF. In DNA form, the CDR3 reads TGTGCCAGCAGACCCGAGGACAGGGGGCTTTCACCCCTCCACTTT.

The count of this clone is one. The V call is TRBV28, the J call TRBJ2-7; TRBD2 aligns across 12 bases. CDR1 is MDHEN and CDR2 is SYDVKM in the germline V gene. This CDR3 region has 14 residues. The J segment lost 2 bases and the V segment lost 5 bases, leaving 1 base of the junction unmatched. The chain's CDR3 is CASSLAGGPYEQYV. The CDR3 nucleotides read TGTGCCAGCAGTCTAGCGGGAGGGCCCTACGAGCAGTACGTC.

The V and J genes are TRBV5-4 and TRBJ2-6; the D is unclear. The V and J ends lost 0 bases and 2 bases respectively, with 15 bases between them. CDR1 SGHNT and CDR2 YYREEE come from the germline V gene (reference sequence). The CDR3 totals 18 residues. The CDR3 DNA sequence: TGTGCCAGCAGCTTGGGTCTGATCTTGGCTCCTGGGGCCAACGTCCTGACTTTC. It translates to CASSLGLILAPGANVLTF.

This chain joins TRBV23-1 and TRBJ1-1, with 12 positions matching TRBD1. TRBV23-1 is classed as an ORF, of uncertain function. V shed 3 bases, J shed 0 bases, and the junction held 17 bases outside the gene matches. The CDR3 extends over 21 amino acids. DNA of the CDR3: TGCGCCAGCAGTCACCCCCGGGACAGGGGGCTGGCGGTAAGGATGAACACTGAAGCTTTCTTT. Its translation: CASSHPRDRGLAVRMNTEAFF.